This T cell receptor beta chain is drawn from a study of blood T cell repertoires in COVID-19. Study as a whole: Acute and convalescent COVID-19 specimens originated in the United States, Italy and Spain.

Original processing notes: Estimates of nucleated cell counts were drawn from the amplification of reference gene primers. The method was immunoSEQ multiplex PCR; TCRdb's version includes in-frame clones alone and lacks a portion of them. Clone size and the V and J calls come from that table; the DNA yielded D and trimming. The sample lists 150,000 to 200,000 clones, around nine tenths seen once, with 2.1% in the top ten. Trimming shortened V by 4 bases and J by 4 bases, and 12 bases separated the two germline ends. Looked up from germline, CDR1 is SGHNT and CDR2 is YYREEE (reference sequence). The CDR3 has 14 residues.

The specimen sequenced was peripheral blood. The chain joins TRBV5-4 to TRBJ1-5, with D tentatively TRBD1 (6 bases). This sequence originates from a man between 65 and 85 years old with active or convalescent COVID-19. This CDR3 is CASSEGGGNQPQHF. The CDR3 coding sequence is TGTGCCAGCAGCGAGGGGGGGGGAAATCAGCCCCAGCATTTT.